These 21 T cell receptor beta chains were all obtained from the same sample, sequenced in a study of CD8+ T cells in alopecia areata. The authors extracted RNA and reverse transcribed it into cDNA as the sequencing template. Libraries were prepared by immunoSEQ multiplex PCR; TCRdb keeps only in-frame clonotypes and omits some of them. The sample has some 2,100 clones, none seen only once. The sequencing input was lesional skin. The receptors shown here come from a C3H/HeJ mouse with alopecia areata. The strain's MHC type: H2-k.

On this clone itself: At one end the junction does not follow the germline gene, possibly because of a read error. Any gene name here is a mouse gene name. The CDR3 reads CASSIWGGQDTQYF. The part of the CDR3 DNA that was read is TGTGCCAGCAGTATTTGGGGGGGCCAAGAC. The chain recombines TRBV17 with TRBJ2-5; 8 nucleotides agree with TRBD2. The read terminates 4 residues before the CDR3 end, so the remaining end is supplied by the germline J gene. Germline CDR1 and CDR2: MNHDT and YYDKIL. This CDR3 has 14 residues.

This clone was recorded many times. All gene names here are mouse names. The CDR3 goes on 4 residues after the read ends, and that part is filled in from the germline J gene. The chain uses TRBV19 and TRBJ2-7, with 8 nucleotides matching TRBD2. Per the germline V gene, CDR1 is FNHDT and CDR2 is SITEND (reference sequence). The CDR3 covers 15 residues. The junction had 3 bases not matched to a gene; V was cut back by 0 bases and J by 1 base. CDR3 DNA, as far as it was read: TGTGCCAGCAGTATAGAGGACTGGGCATCCTAT. Translating it yields CASSIEDWASY. In full, the CDR3 reads CASSIEDWASYEQYF.

Ten or more counts support this clone. Gene names and germline refer to mouse. The read ends 4 residues before the CDR3 terminus; that terminus is restored from the germline J gene. J is TRBJ1-2 and V is TRBV19, with 7 bases identical to TRBD1. Looked up from germline, CDR1 is FNHDT and CDR2 is SITEND (reference sequence). V trimming: 3 bases; J trimming: 0 bases; junction bases outside the gene matches: 2. There are 14 residues in the CDR3. The CDR3 protein is CASSTDRANSDYTF. CDR3 bases read: TGTGCCAGCAGTACCGACAGGGCAAACTCC.

This clone was picked up many times. Gene names refer to mouse genes. The sequenced fragment ends 4 residues before the CDR3 boundary, so the rest is inferred from the germline J gene. The chain uses TRBV19 and TRBJ2-7, with a tentative D call TRBD1 (7 bases). Germline values: CDR1 FNHDT, CDR2 SITEND (reference sequence). This CDR3 comprises 11 residues. The CDR3 protein is CASTGGNEQYF. The covered CDR3 bases are TGTGCCAGCACAGGGGGGAAT.

This clone came up many times. Gene names and germline match the mouse. The read halts 4 residues ahead of the CDR3 end, with the missing end drawn from the germline J gene. The chain recombines TRBV13-3 with TRBJ2-3, with D perhaps TRBD1 (6 bases). The germline gives CDR1 NNHDY, CDR2 SYVADS. The CDR3 length is 16 residues. The V gene lost 1 base and the J gene lost 1 base, with 13 bases spanning the gap. The sequenced CDR3 bases are TGTGCCAGCAGTGATCACAGGGTAGGAGGTGCAGAA. Its translation is CASSDHRVGGAE. The entire CDR3 reads CASSDHRVGGAETLYF.

This clone was observed many times. Mouse gene names apply. The read terminates 4 residues ahead of where the CDR3 ends, so the germline J gene completes it. This sequence joins TRBV13-1 and TRBJ2-4, with a tentative D call TRBD1 (5 bases). CDR3 length equals 12 residues. Germline CDR1 reads NSHNY; CDR2 reads SYGAGN. The CDR3 spells CASSARENTLYF. The sequenced part of the CDR3 DNA is TGTGCCAGCAGTGCCAGGGAAAAC.

This clone was detected ten times or more. All gene names here are mouse names. The observed sequence ends 4 residues before the CDR3 terminus, with the missing tail filled in from the germline J gene. The rearrangement uses TRBV5 and TRBJ1-1, with 9 bases lining up with TRBD1. Losses at the gene ends were 4 bases for V and 4 bases for J; bases not matched to a gene: 4. The CDR3 consists of 14 residues. Per germline, CDR1 LGHNA and CDR2 YNLKQL (reference sequence). CDR3 loop: CASSPQGASTEVFF. The covered CDR3 bases are TGTGCCAGCAGCCCACAGGGGGCGAGCACA.

This clone is large within its sample. The protein here is the DNA translation, as the TCRdb protein differs from it at residue 13. Gene names follow the mouse nomenclature. The read terminates 3 residues ahead of where the CDR3 ends, so the germline J gene completes it. This chain uses TRBV13-3 with TRBJ1-6; D perhaps matches TRBD1 (5 bases). TRBJ1-6 is classed as an ORF, of uncertain function. There are 16 residues in the CDR3. The germline V and J ends were trimmed by 0 bases and 4 bases, with 11 bases remaining between them. The germline gives CDR1 NNHDY, CDR2 SYVADS. The covered CDR3 bases are TGTGCCAGCAGTGATGAGATGACAGCTTATAATTCGCCC. As protein: CASSDEMTAYNSP. From start to end, the CDR3 is CASSDEMTAYNSPLYF.

This clone occurred many times. Germline and genes: mouse. Read data end 4 residues before the CDR3 end; the end is taken from the germline J gene. The V gene is TRBV13-3, the J gene TRBJ2-5; D might be TRBD2 (7 bases). CDR1 and CDR2 (germline): NNHDY, SYVADS. The germline V and J ends were trimmed by 1 base and 0 bases, with 12 bases remaining between them. The length of the CDR3 is 16 residues. CDR3 DNA (partial): TGTGCCAGCAGTGATAGGGGGGGGGATAACCAAGAC. Its protein is CASSDRGGDNQD. In full, the CDR3 is CASSDRGGDNQDTQYF.

As to this clone: The listed genes are named as in mouse. With the read ending 4 residues before the CDR3 end, the germline J gene is used to fill in that end. J is TRBJ1-1 and V is TRBV19, with a tentative D call TRBD1 (6 bases). The germline gives CDR1 FNHDT, CDR2 SITEND (reference sequence). The CDR3 totals 12 residues. Partial CDR3 DNA: TGTGCCAGCAGTATGAGGGGGACA. It codes for CASSMRGT. The full CDR3 reads CASSMRGTEVFF.

This clone was observed at least ten times. Gene names and germline refer to mouse. The read ends 4 residues before the CDR3 terminus; that terminus is restored from the germline J gene. The rearrangement links TRBV3 to TRBJ1-4, with 12 bases aligning to TRBD1. The CDR3 runs to 16 residues. Germline V CDR1 and CDR2: SNHLY, FYNGKV (reference sequence). Trimming took 6 bases from V and 3 from J; bases not matched to a gene: 5. CDR3 protein: CASRPGQGATNERLFF. The CDR3 DNA, read in part, is TGTGCCAGCAGACCGGGACAGGGGGCGACCAACGAA.

As to this clone: At residue 15, the DNA translation does not agree with TCRdb's protein; the protein displayed here is the one encoded by the DNA. Each gene name is a mouse one. The read ends 3 residues shy of where the CDR3 ends; the end is completed using the germline J gene. This chain uses TRBV13-2 with TRBJ1-3, with a tentative D call TRBD1 (6 bases). The length of the CDR3 is 18 residues. Germline V lookup: CDR1 NNHNN, CDR2 SYGAGS (reference sequence). V shed 4 bases and J shed 0 bases, with 20 bases lying between them. The CDR3 reads CASGKGERGTHSGNTLYF. The sequenced part of the CDR3 DNA is TGTGCCAGCGGTAAGGGGGAGAGGGGGACCCATTCTGGAAATACG.

Remarks on this clone: A far larger clone is a single base away, which makes a read error likely. Mouse names are used for the genes. The CDR3 end lies 4 residues beyond the end of the read and is filled in from the germline J gene. This sample also contains other DNA sequences that code for the same CDR3. The chain uses TRBV1 and TRBJ1-2; D is possibly TRBD1 (5 bases). Germline lookup yields CDR1 NSQYPW and CDR2 LRSPGD (reference sequence). The CDR3 contains 14 residues. With 3 bases removed from V and 0 bases from J, the gap between germline ends came to 8 bases. Incomplete CDR3 DNA: TGCACCTGCAGTGCCAGACAGACAAACTCC. Its protein product is CTCSARQTNS. In full, the CDR3 is CTCSARQTNSDYTF.

Many counts were recorded for this clone. Mouse gene names and germline throughout. The read comes to an end 4 residues before the CDR3 does, leaving the germline J gene to fill in the end. The chain couples TRBV29 to TRBJ1-4; 12 nucleotides agree with TRBD1. Germline V gene data show CDR1 as MSHET and CDR2 as SYDVDS. Germline trimming cut 3 bases from V and 6 bases from J; bases unmatched to any gene: 2. This CDR3 has 15 amino acids. CDR3 protein: CASSFRDRGHERLFF. The CDR3 bases that were read are TGTGCTAGCAGTTTCCGGGACAGGGGGCACGAA. The full variable domain, with the rest looked up from reference TRBV29 and TRBJ1-4, is DMKVTQMPRYLIKRMGENVLLECGQDMSHETMYWYRQDPGLGLQLIYISYDVDSNSEGDIPKGYRVSRKKREHFSLILDSAKTNQTSVYFCASSFRDRGHERLFFGHGTKLSVL.

This clone has at least ten counts. Germline and genes: mouse. The read is 4 residues too short to cover the CDR3 end, so that end is filled in from the germline J gene. V is TRBV19 and J is TRBJ1-1; TRBD1 aligns across 7 bases. J lost 0 bases, V lost 4 bases, and 3 bases had no gene match. CDR3 length equals 14 residues. Germline assignment: CDR1 FNHDT and CDR2 SITEND (reference sequence). CDR3 bases read: TGTGCCAGCAGTCGGGACAGTGCAAACACA. Residues: CASSRDSANT. The CDR3 as a whole reads CASSRDSANTEVFF.

In its sample, this clone was seen a few times. The protein TCRdb lists differs from the translation of the DNA at residue 13; the protein given here is translated from the DNA itself. Germline and genes: mouse. Read sequence stops 3 residues before the CDR3 end, and the germline J gene provides the missing end. V usage is TRBV13-2 and J usage is TRBJ1-3; TRBD1 might be the D (6 bases). CDR3 length: 16 residues. Germline CDR1 and CDR2: NNHNN and SYGAGS (reference sequence). Trimming removed 7 bases at V and 4 bases at J, with 21 bases between. The sequenced part of the CDR3 DNA is TGTGCCAGCAGTGGGCTCGACAGGACTTCCGGAAATACG. It translates to CASSGLDRTSGNT. The entire CDR3 sequence reads CASSGLDRTSGNTLYF.

Many counts were recorded for this clone. Gene and germline names: mouse. The chain's CDR3 is CASSDGGGGGAETLYF. Partial CDR3 DNA: TGTGCCAGCAGTGATGGTGGGGGGGGAGGTGCAGAA. V is TRBV13-1 and J is TRBJ2-3, with TRBD2 matching over 8 bases. The read falls 4 residues short of the CDR3 end, and the missing part is taken from the germline J gene. The CDR3 contains 16 residues. Germline assignment: CDR1 NSHNY and CDR2 SYGAGN. The ends lost 0 bases at V and 1 base at J; junction bases unmatched: 4.

Relative to its sample, this clone is medium-sized (0.01 to 0.1%). The translated DNA and TCRdb's protein are not identical at residue 12; the protein here was translated from the DNA. Gene names are mouse gene names. The CDR3 end falls 3 residues outside the read, so it is completed with the germline J gene. Other DNA sequences in this specimen translate into the identical CDR3. This chain connects TRBV16 to TRBJ1-3, with D possibly TRBD1 on 6 matching bases. From germline, CDR1 is SGHSA and CDR2 FRNQAP. The CDR3 contains 15 residues. Partial CDR3 DNA: TGTGCAAGCAGCCTAGACAGGAATTCTGGAAATACG. It yields the protein CASSLDRNSGNT. The full CDR3 sequence reads CASSLDRNSGNTLYF. The whole variable domain, remainder taken from reference TRBV16 and TRBJ1-3, is NAGVIQTPRHKVTGKGQEATLWCEPISGHSAVFWYRQTIVQGLEFLTYFRNQAPIDDSGMPKERFSAQMPNQSHSTLKIQSTQPQDSAVYLCASSLDRNSGNTLYFGEGSRLIVV.

This clone has more than one count but fewer than ten. Gene names denote mouse genes. The read stops 4 residues short of the end of the CDR3; the missing end is completed from the germline J gene. The chain has TRBV13-3 and TRBJ1-1; a weak D match, TRBD1 (6 bases). V dropped 6 bases and J dropped 1 base, with 7 bases sitting between them. Germline V CDR1 and CDR2: NNHDY, SYVADS. The CDR3 contains 12 residues. The CDR3 DNA, read in part, is TGTGCCAGCACGGGACAAAACACA. Translating gives CASTGQNT. The full CDR3 is CASTGQNTEVFF.

This clone occurred many times. A junction end diverges from the germline sequence, so it may reflect a read error. Gene names and germline refer to mouse. Sequencing ends 4 residues short of the CDR3 end; the germline J gene provides the rest. Different DNA sequences within this sample yield the same CDR3. V is TRBV13-3 and J is TRBJ1-4; 7 positions match TRBD1. Germline V CDR1 and CDR2: NNHDY, SYVADS. The CDR3 has 12 residues. This CDR3 is CASSDRAERLFF. Partial CDR3 DNA: TGCGCCAGCAGTGACAGGGCCGAA.

Relative to its sample, this clone is medium-sized. The gene names here belong to mouse. The read ends 4 residues early relative to the CDR3; the germline J gene fills the gap. The chain links TRBV31 to TRBJ1-1; 10 bases match TRBD1. Germline values: CDR1 GKSSPN, CDR2 SITVG. The CDR3 runs to 15 residues. The chain's CDR3 is CAWTREVGQGSEVFF. CDR3 bases read: TGTGCCTGGACCCGAGAGGTGGGACAGGGGTCA.